These T cell receptor beta chains were read from a single sample in a study of OX40 agonist ivuxolimab in advanced cancers. The repertoire was sequenced with immunoSEQ multiplex PCR; TCRdb's copy has only in-frame clones and lacks some. The data contain about 63,000 clones, around 91% of them singletons. This sample comprised CD4+ or CD8+ T cells sorted from blood, obtained in a trial of the OX40 agonist ivuxolimab. These receptors were obtained from an adult with an advanced solid tumor such as melanoma, head and neck, liver or kidney cancer. The CDR3 runs from the conserved cysteine through the conserved F or W. D genes are given only for firm matches. Rows give clone size only sometimes, using once, few, many, or a class for an expanded clone.

J gene: TRBJ2-1; clone size: .; V gene: TRBV28; D gene: .; CDR3 protein: CASRAAYNEQFF; CDR3 DNA: TGTGCCAGCAGAGCAGCTTACAATGAGCAGTTCTTC
J gene: TRBJ1-1; clone size: .; V gene: TRBV29-1; D gene: TRBD1; CDR3 protein: CSVDDRGGTEAFF; CDR3 DNA: TGCAGCGTTGACGACAGGGGCGGCACTGAAGCTTTCTTT
J gene: TRBJ2-1; clone size: .; V gene: TRBV11-3; D gene: .; CDR3 protein: CASSLRGSSYNEQFF; CDR3 DNA: TGTGCCAGCAGCCTAAGGGGGAGCTCCTACAATGAGCAGTTCTTC
J gene: TRBJ2-1; clone size: .; V gene: TRBV7-8; D gene: .; CDR3 protein: CASSQPGGYSYNEQFF; CDR3 DNA: TGTGCCAGCAGCCAGCCAGGAGGCTACTCCTACAATGAGCAGTTCTTC
J gene: TRBJ2-1; clone size: .; V gene: TRBV28; D gene: .; CDR3 protein: CASSSHSGSSYNEQFF; CDR3 DNA: TGTGCCAGCAGTTCCCATAGCGGAAGCTCCTACAATGAGCAGTTCTTC
J gene: TRBJ2-1; clone size: .; V gene: TRBV19; D gene: .; CDR3 protein: CASNKFRTGDNEQFF; CDR3 DNA: TGTGCCAGTAATAAGTTCCGGACGGGAGACAATGAGCAGTTCTTC
J gene: TRBJ1-4; clone size: once; V gene: TRBV20-1; D gene: .; CDR3 protein: CSASENEKLFF; CDR3 DNA: TGCAGTGCTTCAGAAAATGAAAAACTGTTTTTT
J gene: TRBJ2-5; clone size: .; V gene: TRBV5-6; D gene: .; CDR3 protein: CASSLVRITETQYF; CDR3 DNA: TGTGCCAGCAGCTTGGTAAGGATTACAGAGACCCAGTACTTC
J gene: TRBJ1-2; clone size: .; V gene: TRBV6-6; D gene: TRBD1; CDR3 protein: CASTSGQGRGYTF; CDR3 DNA: TGTGCCAGCACCTCAGGACAGGGTCGGGGCTACACCTTC
J gene: TRBJ2-5; clone size: .; V gene: TRBV7-6; D gene: .; CDR3 protein: CASSQRRGETQYF; CDR3 DNA: TGTGCCAGCAGCCAGCGGAGGGGGGAGACCCAGTACTTC
J gene: TRBJ2-5; clone size: .; V gene: TRBV5-4; D gene: TRBD2; CDR3 protein: CASRIGLAGARETQYF; CDR3 DNA: TGTGCCAGCAGGATCGGTCTAGCGGGGGCGCGGGAGACCCAGTACTTC
J gene: TRBJ1-6; clone size: .; V gene: TRBV4-1; D gene: .; CDR3 protein: CASSEPGSLLPPLHF; CDR3 DNA: TGCGCCAGCAGCGAACCGGGATCCCTCCTTCCACCCCTCCACTTT
J gene: TRBJ2-3; clone size: once; V gene: TRBV5-1; D gene: .; CDR3 protein: CASSLGARAETDTQYF; CDR3 DNA: TGCGCCAGCAGCTTGGGAGCCCGGGCCGAAACAGATACGCAGTATTTT
J gene: TRBJ1-5; clone size: once; V gene: TRBV18; D gene: .; CDR3 protein: CASSLTGNNQPQHF; CDR3 DNA: TGTGCCAGCTCCCTCACAGGAAACAATCAGCCCCAGCATTTT
J gene: TRBJ1-2; clone size: once; V gene: TRBV18; D gene: .; CDR3 protein: CASSPSGDGYTF; CDR3 DNA: TGTGCCAGCTCACCATCAGGGGATGGCTACACCTTC
J gene: TRBJ2-5; clone size: .; V gene: TRBV2; D gene: .; CDR3 protein: CATKQGGETQYF; CDR3 DNA: TGTGCCACCAAGCAGGGTGGAGAGACCCAGTACTTC
J gene: TRBJ1-2; clone size: .; V gene: TRBV5-1; D gene: TRBD1; CDR3 protein: CASSLGGQARGGYTF; CDR3 DNA: TGCGCCAGCAGCTTGGGTGGACAGGCAAGGGGAGGCTACACCTTC
J gene: TRBJ2-1; clone size: .; V gene: TRBV11-3; D gene: .; CDR3 protein: CASSLGDSDNNEQFF; CDR3 DNA: TGTGCCAGCAGCTTAGGGGACTCTGACAACAATGAGCAGTTCTTC
J gene: TRBJ2-7; clone size: .; V gene: TRBV21-1; D gene: .; CDR3 protein: CASSKGRNGVFDYEQYF; CDR3 DNA: TGTGCCAGCAGCAAAGGTCGGAACGGAGTTTTCGACTACGAGCAGTACTTC
J gene: TRBJ1-1; clone size: .; V gene: TRBV7-2; D gene: TRBD1; CDR3 protein: CASSSRGTGRSTEAFF; CDR3 DNA: TGTGCCAGCAGCTCCCGGGGGACAGGGCGAAGTACTGAAGCTTTCTTT
J gene: TRBJ1-1; clone size: .; V gene: TRBV5-5; D gene: .; CDR3 protein: CASSLVRLNTEAFF; CDR3 DNA: TGTGCCAGCAGCTTGGTTCGGTTGAACACTGAAGCTTTCTTT
J gene: TRBJ2-2; clone size: once; V gene: TRBV19; D gene: TRBD1; CDR3 protein: CASSGTVGTGELFF; CDR3 DNA: TGTGCCAGTAGCGGGACAGTCGGGACCGGGGAGCTGTTTTTT
J gene: TRBJ2-1; clone size: .; V gene: TRBV2; D gene: .; CDR3 protein: CASSRTLSSYNEQFF; CDR3 DNA: TGTGCCAGCAGCAGGACTCTTAGCTCCTACAATGAGCAGTTCTTC
J gene: TRBJ2-2; clone size: .; V gene: TRBV15; D gene: .; CDR3 protein: CATSARQSANTGELFF; CDR3 DNA: TGTGCCACCAGCGCAAGACAGTCAGCGAACACCGGGGAGCTGTTTTTT
J gene: TRBJ2-3; clone size: .; V gene: TRBV6-1; D gene: .; CDR3 protein: CASSSLLADTQYF; CDR3 DNA: TGTGCCAGCAGTAGCTTGTTGGCAGATACGCAGTATTTT
J gene: TRBJ1-2; clone size: .; V gene: TRBV11-1; D gene: .; CDR3 protein: CASSLTHRDGYTF; CDR3 DNA: TGTGCCAGCAGCTTAACCCACAGGGATGGCTACACCTTC
J gene: TRBJ2-7; clone size: .; V gene: TRBV5-4; D gene: .; CDR3 protein: CASHLGDEQYF; CDR3 DNA: TGTGCCAGCCACCTGGGAGACGAGCAGTACTTC
J gene: TRBJ2-1; clone size: once; V gene: TRBV2; D gene: .; CDR3 protein: CASSERGASGYNEQFF; CDR3 DNA: TGTGCCAGCAGTGAACGGGGGGCTAGCGGATACAATGAGCAGTTCTTC
J gene: TRBJ2-1; clone size: .; V gene: TRBV7-9; D gene: TRBD2; CDR3 protein: CASSYVAGVVFYNEQFF; CDR3 DNA: TGTGCCAGCAGCTACGTAGCGGGAGTGGTCTTCTACAATGAGCAGTTCTTC
J gene: TRBJ1-3; clone size: .; V gene: TRBV7-9; D gene: .; CDR3 protein: CACSGNTIYF; CDR3 DNA: TGTGCCTGTAGTGGAAACACCATATATTTT
J gene: TRBJ2-7; clone size: .; V gene: TRBV7-2; D gene: .; CDR3 protein: CASSSQGGGVYEQYF; CDR3 DNA: TGTGCCAGCAGCTCCCAGGGGGGGGGCGTCTACGAGCAGTACTTC
J gene: TRBJ1-1; clone size: .; V gene: TRBV14; D gene: .; CDR3 protein: CASSLRGLNTEAFF; CDR3 DNA: TGTGCCAGCAGCCTGAGGGGCCTGAACACTGAAGCTTTCTTT
J gene: TRBJ2-7; clone size: .; V gene: TRBV29-1; D gene: TRBD1; CDR3 protein: CSVLPGQKDYEQYF; CDR3 DNA: TGCAGCGTTCTACCGGGACAGAAAGACTACGAGCAGTACTTC
J gene: TRBJ2-2; clone size: .; V gene: TRBV11-2; D gene: .; CDR3 protein: CASSLSYGTGELFF; CDR3 DNA: TGTGCCAGCAGCTTATCGTATGGCACCGGGGAGCTGTTTTTT
J gene: TRBJ1-2; clone size: .; V gene: TRBV5-4; D gene: TRBD1; CDR3 protein: CASSFGQGDYGYTF; CDR3 DNA: TGTGCCAGCAGCTTTGGACAGGGGGACTATGGCTACACCTTC
J gene: TRBJ1-1; clone size: .; V gene: TRBV11-3; D gene: TRBD1; CDR3 protein: CASSLTGQGVSTEAFF; CDR3 DNA: TGTGCCAGCAGCTTAACGGGACAGGGTGTTAGCACTGAAGCTTTCTTT
J gene: TRBJ1-1; clone size: .; V gene: TRBV5-1; D gene: .; CDR3 protein: CASSLARGVGRRWNTEAFF; CDR3 DNA: TGCGCCAGCAGCTTGGCCCGAGGCGTCGGGAGAAGGTGGAACACTGAAGCTTTCTTT
J gene: TRBJ1-2; clone size: .; V gene: TRBV28; D gene: .; CDR3 protein: CASSLSQLSGYGYTF; CDR3 DNA: TGTGCCAGCAGTTTATCCCAATTGAGCGGGTATGGCTACACCTTC
J gene: TRBJ2-3; clone size: .; V gene: TRBV7-9; D gene: TRBD2; CDR3 protein: CASSLGTGLAGGEDTQYF; CDR3 DNA: TGTGCCAGCAGCTTAGGAACAGGACTAGCGGGAGGGGAAGATACGCAGTATTTT
J gene: TRBJ2-2; clone size: .; V gene: TRBV25-1; D gene: .; CDR3 protein: CASTPHTGDTGELFF; CDR3 DNA: TGTGCCAGCACTCCCCACACCGGGGACACCGGGGAGCTGTTTTTT
J gene: TRBJ2-7; clone size: .; V gene: TRBV5-1; D gene: .; CDR3 protein: CASSLDLDREYEQYF; CDR3 DNA: TGCGCCAGCAGCTTGGATTTGGACAGAGAATACGAGCAGTACTTC
J gene: TRBJ2-2; clone size: .; V gene: TRBV23-1; D gene: .; CDR3 protein: CASAGRFGGELFF; CDR3 DNA: TGCGCCAGTGCGGGGAGGTTCGGCGGGGAGCTGTTTTTT
J gene: TRBJ2-1; clone size: .; V gene: TRBV4-1; D gene: .; CDR3 protein: CASRSLDYNEQFF; CDR3 DNA: TGCGCCAGCCGTTCGCTAGACTACAATGAGCAGTTCTTC
J gene: TRBJ2-3; clone size: .; V gene: TRBV4-2; D gene: TRBD2; CDR3 protein: CASSRSSGGNTDTQYF; CDR3 DNA: TGTGCCAGCAGCCGATCTAGCGGGGGCAACACAGATACGCAGTATTTT
J gene: TRBJ2-7; clone size: few; V gene: TRBV9; D gene: .; CDR3 protein: CASSVGGRSYEQYF; CDR3 DNA: TGTGCCAGCAGCGTAGGTGGCAGGTCCTACGAGCAGTACTTC
J gene: TRBJ1-4; clone size: .; V gene: TRBV11-2; D gene: .; CDR3 protein: CASSRVPLREKLFF; CDR3 DNA: TGTGCCAGCAGCCGAGTCCCTTTGCGGGAAAAACTGTTTTTT
J gene: TRBJ2-5; clone size: .; V gene: TRBV9; D gene: TRBD1; CDR3 protein: CASSLFPGQGKETQYF; CDR3 DNA: TGTGCCAGCAGCCTATTTCCGGGACAGGGGAAAGAGACCCAGTACTTC
J gene: TRBJ2-3; clone size: .; V gene: TRBV2; D gene: .; CDR3 protein: CASGEALSTDTQYF; CDR3 DNA: TGTGCCAGCGGGGAGGCGTTAAGCACAGATACGCAGTATTTT
J gene: TRBJ1-2; clone size: once; V gene: TRBV10-3; D gene: .; CDR3 protein: CAISESLFGKGYTF; CDR3 DNA: TGTGCCATCAGTGAGTCTCTATTTGGGAAAGGCTACACCTTC
J gene: TRBJ2-3; clone size: .; V gene: TRBV7-8; D gene: .; CDR3 protein: CASSLRDFGRYTDTQYF; CDR3 DNA: TGTGCCAGCAGCTTAAGGGATTTCGGCAGGTACACAGATACGCAGTATTTT
J gene: TRBJ2-7; clone size: .; V gene: TRBV2; D gene: .; CDR3 protein: CASSYTGSGQYF; CDR3 DNA: TGTGCCAGCAGTTATACAGGGTCGGGGCAGTACTTC
J gene: TRBJ1-2; clone size: .; V gene: TRBV15; D gene: TRBD1; CDR3 protein: CATSRDRGYYGYTF; CDR3 DNA: TGTGCCACCAGCAGAGACAGGGGGTACTATGGCTACACCTTC
J gene: TRBJ2-3; clone size: .; V gene: TRBV5-4; D gene: TRBD1; CDR3 protein: CASSRDRGRTDTQYF; CDR3 DNA: TGTGCCAGCAGCAGGGACAGGGGGCGCACAGATACGCAGTATTTT
J gene: TRBJ1-4; clone size: .; V gene: TRBV7-9; D gene: TRBD1; CDR3 protein: CASSPSGQGNEKLFF; CDR3 DNA: TGTGCCAGCAGCCCCTCGGGACAGGGGAATGAAAAACTGTTTTTT
J gene: TRBJ2-7; clone size: .; V gene: TRBV7-8; D gene: .; CDR3 protein: CASSLGGVREQYF; CDR3 DNA: TGTGCCAGCAGCTTAGGAGGGGTTCGCGAGCAGTACTTC
J gene: TRBJ1-1; clone size: few; V gene: TRBV2; D gene: .; CDR3 protein: CASSEEIREAFF; CDR3 DNA: TGTGCCAGCAGTGAAGAGATTCGGGAAGCTTTCTTT
J gene: TRBJ2-1; clone size: .; V gene: TRBV5-4; D gene: .; CDR3 protein: CASRKGTDGSNEQFF; CDR3 DNA: TGTGCCAGCAGAAAGGGTACTGACGGGAGCAATGAGCAGTTCTTC
J gene: TRBJ1-1; clone size: .; V gene: TRBV15; D gene: .; CDR3 protein: CATSRDWGTANTEAFF; CDR3 DNA: TGTGCCACCAGCAGAGATTGGGGTACGGCGAACACTGAAGCTTTCTTT
J gene: TRBJ2-2; clone size: .; V gene: TRBV7-8; D gene: .; CDR3 protein: CASSTDRNTGELFF; CDR3 DNA: TGTGCCAGCAGCACAGACAGAAACACCGGGGAGCTGTTTTTT
J gene: TRBJ2-3; clone size: .; V gene: TRBV5-1; D gene: TRBD2; CDR3 protein: CASSSSGGRYSTDTQYF; CDR3 DNA: TGCGCCAGCAGCTCCTCGGGCGGGAGATACAGCACAGATACGCAGTATTTT